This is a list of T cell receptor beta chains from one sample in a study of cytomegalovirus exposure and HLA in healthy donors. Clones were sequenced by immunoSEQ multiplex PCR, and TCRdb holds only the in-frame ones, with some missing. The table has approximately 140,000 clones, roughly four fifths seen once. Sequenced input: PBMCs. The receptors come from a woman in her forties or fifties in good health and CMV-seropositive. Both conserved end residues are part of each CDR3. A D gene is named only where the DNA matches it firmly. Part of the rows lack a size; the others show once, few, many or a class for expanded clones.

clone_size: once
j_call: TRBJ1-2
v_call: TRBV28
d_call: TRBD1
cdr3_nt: TGTGCCAGCAGCACAGGGGCCGTTAGGTTGGGCTACACCTTC
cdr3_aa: CASSTGAVRLGYTF

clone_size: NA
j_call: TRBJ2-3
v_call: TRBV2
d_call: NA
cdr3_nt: TGTGCCAGCGGACCTACTAGTGATACGCAGTATTTT
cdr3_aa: CASGPTSDTQYF

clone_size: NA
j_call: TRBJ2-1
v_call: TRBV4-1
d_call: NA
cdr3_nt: TGCGCCAGCAGCCAAGTCGGAGAGGGTCGGGAGCAGTTCTTC
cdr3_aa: CASSQVGEGREQFF

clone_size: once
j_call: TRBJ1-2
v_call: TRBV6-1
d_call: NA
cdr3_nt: TGTGCCAGCAGCTTCGGACAGAACTATGGCTACACCTTC
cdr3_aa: CASSFGQNYGYTF

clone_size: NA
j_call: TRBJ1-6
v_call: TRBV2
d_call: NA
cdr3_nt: TGTGCCAGCACCGAACGGGATTTGCGGTCACCCCTCCACTTT
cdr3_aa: CASTERDLRSPLHF

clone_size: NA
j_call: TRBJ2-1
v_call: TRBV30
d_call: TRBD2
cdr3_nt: TGTGCCTGGAGGGAAGGACGGGGCCGGGGGGTGGAGCAGTTCTTC
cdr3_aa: CAWREGRGRGVEQFF

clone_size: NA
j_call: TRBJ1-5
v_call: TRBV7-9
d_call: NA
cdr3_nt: TGTGCCAGCAGCTTAGTATCGGGGTCCAGCAATCAGCCCCAGCATTTT
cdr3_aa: CASSLVSGSSNQPQHF

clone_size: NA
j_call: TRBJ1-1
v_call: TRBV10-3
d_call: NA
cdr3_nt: TGTGCCATCAGCTCCGGCGGGCTCCCTGAAGCTTTCTTT
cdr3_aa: CAISSGGLPEAFF

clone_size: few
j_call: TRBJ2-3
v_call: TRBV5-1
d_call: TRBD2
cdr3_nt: TGCGCCAGCAGCGGGGGGGGACTAGCGGGGGCCACGGGAGATACGCAGTATTTT
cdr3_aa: CASSGGGLAGATGDTQYF

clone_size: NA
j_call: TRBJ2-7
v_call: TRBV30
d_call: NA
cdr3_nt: TGTGCCTGGAGCGCGACGGGACTTCGGTTCTACGAGCAGTACTTC
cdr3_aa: CAWSATGLRFYEQYF

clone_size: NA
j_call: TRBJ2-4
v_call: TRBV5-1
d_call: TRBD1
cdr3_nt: TGCGCCAGCAGTCACCGGACAGGCACTTCCAAAAACATTCAGTACTTC
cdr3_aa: CASSHRTGTSKNIQYF

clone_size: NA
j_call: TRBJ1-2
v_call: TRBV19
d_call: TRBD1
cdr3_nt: TGTGCCAGTAGTCCGGGACAGCCCTATGGCTACACCTTC
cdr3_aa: CASSPGQPYGYTF

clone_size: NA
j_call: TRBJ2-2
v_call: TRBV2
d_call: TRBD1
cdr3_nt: TGTGCCAGCAGAAGGACAGGGGAGTCCCGGGAGCTGTTTTTT
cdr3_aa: CASRRTGESRELFF

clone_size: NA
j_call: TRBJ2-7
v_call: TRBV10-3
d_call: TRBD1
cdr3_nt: TGTGCCATCAGTGTGCGGGACAGGTCCTACGAGCAGTACTTC
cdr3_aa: CAISVRDRSYEQYF

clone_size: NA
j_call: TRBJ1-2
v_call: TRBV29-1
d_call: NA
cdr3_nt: TGCAGCGTTGAAGAGTCCCTCCAGGGGTACTATGGCTACACCTTC
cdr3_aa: CSVEESLQGYYGYTF

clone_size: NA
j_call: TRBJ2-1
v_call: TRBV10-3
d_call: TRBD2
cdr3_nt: TGTGCCAGCCTCGGGACTAGCGGGAACAATGAGCAGTTCTTC
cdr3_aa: CASLGTSGNNEQFF

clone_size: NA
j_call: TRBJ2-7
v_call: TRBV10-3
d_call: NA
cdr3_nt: TGTGCCATCACCGGGACTGAGTCCTACGAGCAGTACTTC
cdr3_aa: CAITGTESYEQYF

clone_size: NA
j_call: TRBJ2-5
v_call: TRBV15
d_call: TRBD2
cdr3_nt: TGTGCCACCAGCAGAGCGCTAGCGGGGGGCCAAGAGACCCAGTACTTC
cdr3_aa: CATSRALAGGQETQYF

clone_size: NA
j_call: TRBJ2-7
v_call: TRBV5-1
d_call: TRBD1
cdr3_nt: TGCGCCAGCAGCTTCTCACAGGGGTCCACCTACGAGCAGTACTTC
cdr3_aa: CASSFSQGSTYEQYF

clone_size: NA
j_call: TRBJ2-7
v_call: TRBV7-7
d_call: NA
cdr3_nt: TGTGCTAGCAGCCCCCTAGCCTACGAGCAGTACTTC
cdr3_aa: CASSPLAYEQYF

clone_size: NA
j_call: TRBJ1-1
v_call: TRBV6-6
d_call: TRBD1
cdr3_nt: TGTGCCAGCAGCGATCAGGGGGCGAGCACTGAAGCTTTCTTT
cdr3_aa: CASSDQGASTEAFF

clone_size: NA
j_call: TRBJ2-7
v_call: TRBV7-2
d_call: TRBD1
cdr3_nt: TGTGCCAGCAGCTACGTCGGGACAGCCTCCTACGAACAGTACTTC
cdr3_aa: CASSYVGTASYEQYF

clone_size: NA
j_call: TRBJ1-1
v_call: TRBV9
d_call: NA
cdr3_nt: TGTGCCAGCAGCGTAGCCAGGGTCACTGAAGCTTTCTTT
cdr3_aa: CASSVARVTEAFF

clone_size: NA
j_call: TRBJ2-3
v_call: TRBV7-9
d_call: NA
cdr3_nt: TGTGCCAGCAGCTTAGCGGCAGGGGCAGATACGCAGTATTTT
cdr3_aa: CASSLAAGADTQYF

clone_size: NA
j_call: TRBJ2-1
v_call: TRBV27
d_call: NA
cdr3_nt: TGTGCCAGCAGTTACCTGTTGGACACCCCCTACAATGAGCAGTTCTTC
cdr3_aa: CASSYLLDTPYNEQFF

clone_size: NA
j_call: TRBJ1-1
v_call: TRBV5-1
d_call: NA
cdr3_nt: TGCGCCAGCAGCAAGCAGGGGAACACTGAAGCTTTCTTT
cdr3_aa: CASSKQGNTEAFF

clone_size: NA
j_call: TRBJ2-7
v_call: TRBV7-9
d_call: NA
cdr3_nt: TGTGCCAGCAGCCAGGCAGGGGTTGACTACGAGCAGTACTTC
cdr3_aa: CASSQAGVDYEQYF

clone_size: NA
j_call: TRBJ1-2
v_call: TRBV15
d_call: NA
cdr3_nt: TGTGCCACCAGCAGCATGGACAGAGATAACTATGGCTACACCTTC
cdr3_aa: CATSSMDRDNYGYTF

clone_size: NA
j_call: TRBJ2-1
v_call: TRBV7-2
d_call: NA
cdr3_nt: TGTGCCAGCAGCCCGTCAACGGGCAATGAGCAGTTCTTC
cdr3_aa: CASSPSTGNEQFF

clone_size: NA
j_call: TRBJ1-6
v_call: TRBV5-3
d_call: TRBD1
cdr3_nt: TGTGCCAGAAGCGAGGGGACAGGGAGAACCCATAACCTCAATTCACCCCTCCACTTT
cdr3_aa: CARSEGTGRTHNLNSPLHF

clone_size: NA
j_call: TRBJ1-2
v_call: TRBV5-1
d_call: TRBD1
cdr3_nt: TGCGCCAGCAGCTACTCCGGGACAGGGTCTGGACTTGGCTACACCTTC
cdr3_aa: CASSYSGTGSGLGYTF

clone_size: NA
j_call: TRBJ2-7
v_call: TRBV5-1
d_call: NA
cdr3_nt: TGCGCCAGCAGCCCGAGGTCCTACGAGCAGTACTTC
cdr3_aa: CASSPRSYEQYF

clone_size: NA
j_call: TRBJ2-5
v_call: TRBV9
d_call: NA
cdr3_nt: TGTGCCAGCAGCCCCTCACTCGGATGGAGGGAGACCCAGTACTTC
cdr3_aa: CASSPSLGWRETQYF

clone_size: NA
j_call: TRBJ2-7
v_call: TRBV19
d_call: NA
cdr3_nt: TGTGCCAGTAGTCCGAGGGGCACAGGGATCGAGCAGTACTTC
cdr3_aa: CASSPRGTGIEQYF

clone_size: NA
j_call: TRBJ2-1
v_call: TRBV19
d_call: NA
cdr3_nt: TGTGCCAGTAGTATCGAAACCCCCAGGTTGAGTGAGCAGTTCTTC
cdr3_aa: CASSIETPRLSEQFF

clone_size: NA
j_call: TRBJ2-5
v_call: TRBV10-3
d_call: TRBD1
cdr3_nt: TGTGCCATCAGTGAGTCATCAGGACAGGGAGAGACCCAGTACTTC
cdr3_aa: CAISESSGQGETQYF

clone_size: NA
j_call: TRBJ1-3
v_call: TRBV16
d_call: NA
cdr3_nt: TGTGCCAGCAGCCCCGACAGCTCCTCTGGAAACACCATATATTTT
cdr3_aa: CASSPDSSSGNTIYF

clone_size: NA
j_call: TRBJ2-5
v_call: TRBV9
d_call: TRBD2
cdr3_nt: TGTGCCAGCAGCCTAGCTGTGACTAGCGGAGAGACCCAGTACTTC
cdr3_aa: CASSLAVTSGETQYF

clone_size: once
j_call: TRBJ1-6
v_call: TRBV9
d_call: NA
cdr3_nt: TGTGCCAGCAGCGTAGCCAGGCGGGATTCACCCCTCCACTTT
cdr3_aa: CASSVARRDSPLHF

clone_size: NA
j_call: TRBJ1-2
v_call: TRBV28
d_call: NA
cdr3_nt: TGTGCCAGCAGTTTAGGCGGATTGTATGGCTACACCTTC
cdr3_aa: CASSLGGLYGYTF

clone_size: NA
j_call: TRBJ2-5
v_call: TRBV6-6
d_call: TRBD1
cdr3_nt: TGTGCCAGCAGCCAACGGACAGGGGGGACAATAGAGACCCAGTACTTC
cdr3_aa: CASSQRTGGTIETQYF

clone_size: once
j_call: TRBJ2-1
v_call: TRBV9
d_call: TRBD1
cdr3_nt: TGTGCCAGCAGCCTCAAGGACAGGGGGCCCTACAATGAGCAGTTCTTC
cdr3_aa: CASSLKDRGPYNEQFF